This T cell receptor (beta chain) was profiled in a study of circulating and synovial CD4+ cells in juvenile arthritis. Study-wide results and caveats: Bulk blood CD4 repertoires were more diverse than these.

Clones were read by immunoSEQ multiplex PCR, and TCRdb kept only the in-frame ones, dropping some. Of about 1,400 clones in the sample, 88% are singletons; the top ten hold under 4%. Points on this clone: Its target is unknown.

The trim removed 6 bases at V and 0 bases at J, leaving 5 bases unmatched. CDR1 and CDR2 (germline): MNHEY, SVGAGI. The CDR3 sequence is 15 residues long. The TCR was taken from a human donor with juvenile idiopathic arthritis. The rearrangement links TRBV6-5 to TRBJ1-5, with 7 bases identical to TRBD1. Sequenced input: HLA-DR+ CD4+ T cells from blood. Subset meaning: circulating pathogenic-like lymphocytes, sorted as HLA-DR+CD14-CD3+CD4+CD25low/- blood T cells. CDR3 amino acids: CASRLTGSSNQPQHF. The CDR3 nucleotides read TGTGCCAGCAGATTGACAGGGTCTAGCAATCAGCCCCAGCATTTT.